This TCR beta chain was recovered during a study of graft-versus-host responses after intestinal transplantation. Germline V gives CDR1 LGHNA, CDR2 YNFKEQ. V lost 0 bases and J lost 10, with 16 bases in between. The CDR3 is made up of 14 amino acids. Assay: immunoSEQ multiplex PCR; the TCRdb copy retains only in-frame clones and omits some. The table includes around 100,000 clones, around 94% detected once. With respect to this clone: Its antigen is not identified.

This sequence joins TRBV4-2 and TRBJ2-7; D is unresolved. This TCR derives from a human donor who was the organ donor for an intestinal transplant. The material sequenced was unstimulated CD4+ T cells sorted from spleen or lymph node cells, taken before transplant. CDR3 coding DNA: TGTGCCAGCAGCCAAGAATATCCCCCCAATGCCCAGTACTTC. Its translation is CASSQEYPPNAQYF.